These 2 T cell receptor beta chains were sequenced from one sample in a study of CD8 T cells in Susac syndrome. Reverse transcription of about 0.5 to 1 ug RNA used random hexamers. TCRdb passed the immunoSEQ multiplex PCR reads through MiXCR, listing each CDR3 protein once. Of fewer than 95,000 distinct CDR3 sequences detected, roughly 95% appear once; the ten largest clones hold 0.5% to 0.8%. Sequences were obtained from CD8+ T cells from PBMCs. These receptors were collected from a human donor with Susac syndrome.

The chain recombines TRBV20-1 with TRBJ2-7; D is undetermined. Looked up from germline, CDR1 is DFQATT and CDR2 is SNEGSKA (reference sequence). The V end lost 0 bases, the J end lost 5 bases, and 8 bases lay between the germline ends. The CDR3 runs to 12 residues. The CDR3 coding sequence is TGCAGTGCTAGAGATTACGGGCACGAGCAGTACTTC. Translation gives CSARDYGHEQYF.

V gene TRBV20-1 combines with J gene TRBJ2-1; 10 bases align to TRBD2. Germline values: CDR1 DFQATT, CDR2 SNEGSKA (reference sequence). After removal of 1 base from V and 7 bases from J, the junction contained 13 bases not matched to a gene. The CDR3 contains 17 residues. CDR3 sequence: CSARVIQRGGLGNEQFF. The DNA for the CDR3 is TGCAGTGCTAGAGTGATCCAGCGGGGGGGCCTGGGGAATGAGCAGTTCTTC.